The rows below give T cell receptor beta chains drawn from one sample of a study of human T cells and chemical hapten exposure. MiXCR was run by TCRdb on the RACE reads, yielding one entry per CDR3 protein. The sample has approximately 52,000 distinct CDR3 sequences; 9.5% to 11% are singletons. The sample was whole blood, taken in connection with sensitization to the hapten diphenylcyclopropenone (DPC). The receptors were gathered from a woman between 40 and 55 years old with alopecia areata. Some clones in this sample may be carry-over from other donors' samples. Both conserved end residues are part of each CDR3. Fields, in order: D gene, V gene, clone size, J gene, CDR3 protein, CDR3 DNA. A D gene is named only where the DNA matches it firmly. Clone size, where shown, is once, few, many, or a class for clones that have expanded.

-,TRBV7-2,-,TRBJ1-2,CASSTTTGFYGYTF,TGTGCCAGCAGCACTACTACAGGCTTCTATGGCTACACCTTC
-,TRBV4-1,many,TRBJ1-1,CASSQGPTVNTEAFF,TGCGCCAGCAGCCAAGGTCCGACAGTGAACACTGAAGCTTTCTTT
-,TRBV7-2,few,TRBJ1-2,CASSLGDRRFSYGYTF,TGTGCCAGCAGCTTAGGAGACAGGCGATTTAGCTATGGCTACACCTTC
TRBD2,TRBV4-3,-,TRBJ2-5,CASSQGTSGGQETQYF,TGCGCCAGCAGCCAGGGGACTAGCGGGGGACAAGAGACCCAGTACTTC
-,TRBV10-3,few,TRBJ2-7,CAISPGQIYEQYF,TGTGCCATCAGCCCGGGACAAATCTACGAGCAGTACTTC
TRBD1,TRBV28,many,TRBJ2-1,CASSPPLYRGVFNEQFF,TGTGCCAGCAGTCCCCCCCTTTACAGGGGTGTTTTCAATGAGCAGTTCTTC
TRBD1,TRBV5-1,-,TRBJ1-1,CASGSGTENTEAFF,TGCGCCAGCGGGAGCGGGACAGAAAACACTGAAGCTTTCTTT
-,TRBV29-1,-,TRBJ2-3,CSVDGQGVAFGSTDTQYF,TGCAGCGTTGATGGGCAGGGAGTTGCCTTCGGTAGCACAGATACGCAGTATTTT
TRBD1,TRBV13,-,TRBJ1-5,CASSLGRQGTQPQHF,TGTGCCAGCAGCTTAGGCAGACAGGGGACTCAGCCCCAGCATTTT
-,TRBV7-9,many,TRBJ2-3,CASSLGVPPGDTQYF,TGTGCCAGCAGCTTAGGGGTCCCGCCCGGGGATACGCAGTATTTT
-,TRBV19,few,TRBJ2-5,CASSDNSGETQYF,TGTGCCAGTAGTGATAATAGCGGAGAGACCCAGTACTTC